A single sample is the source of the 2 T cell receptor beta chains below, sequenced in a study of CD8+ T cells in alopecia areata. RNA was extracted and reverse transcribed into cDNA as the sequencing template. Measured with immunoSEQ multiplex PCR; TCRdb has only the in-frame clones, and not every one. Counted here are 90,000 to 120,000 clones, 55% to 60% occurring once; the ten biggest clones make up around 23%. The sequenced material came from NKG2D-low CD8+ T cells sorted from blood. The receptors were gathered from a human donor with alopecia areata.

The table lists this clone with a few counts. Here the CDR3 DNA reads TGTGCCAGCAGTTTAACGCGGGACGGGAATCAGCCCCAGCATTTT. This sequence encodes CASSLTRDGNQPQHF. The chain employs TRBV27 and TRBJ1-5; a weak D match, TRBD1 (5 bases). The germline gives CDR1 MNHEY, CDR2 SMNVEV (reference sequence). Deletions cut 2 bases from V and 4 bases from J, with 12 bases between. The CDR3 length is 15 residues.

The V gene is TRBV6-5, the J gene TRBJ1-1; maybe TRBD1 (6 bases). This CDR3 spans 16 amino acids. The germline CDR1 and CDR2 sequences are MNHEY and SVGAGI. Trimming stripped 6 bases from V and 4 bases from J, with 21 bases between. The CDR3 nucleotides are TGTGCCAGCAGCTACGACGGGGGCTCGTCGACCACTGAAGCTTTCTTT. Its protein is CASSYDGGSSTTEAFF.